This TCR beta chain comes out of a study of OX40 agonist ivuxolimab in advanced cancers. Assay: immunoSEQ multiplex PCR; the TCRdb copy retains only in-frame clones and omits some. Of some 79,000 clones in the sample, about nine tenths were seen once. Researchers took blood at baseline, on cycle 4 day 1, and on cycle 7 day 1. Here the sequenced sample was CD4+ or CD8+ T cells sorted from blood, taken in a trial of the OX40 agonist ivuxolimab. The sequence was obtained from an adult with an advanced solid tumor such as melanoma, head and neck, liver or kidney cancer.

Here the CDR3 reads CASSLDASDPTRGKQFF. CDR3 sequence (DNA): TGTGCCAGCAGCTTAGACGCCTCGGACCCGACGAGGGGGAAGCAGTTCTTC. J is TRBJ2-1 and V is TRBV11-3, with a possible D match to TRBD1 (6 bases). The CDR3 covers 17 residues. Germline V lookup: CDR1 SGHNT, CDR2 YENEEA. V was pared by 0 bases and J by 11 bases, with 23 bases between.